This T cell receptor beta chain was sequenced in a study of cytotoxic CD8 clonotypes in ibrutinib-treated CLL. The overall study: Partial responses totalled approximately 24 and complete responses 2; after median roughly 71 months, approximately 15 remained remitted and roughly twelve progressed.

Study-level results: The study found baseline clonality above age-matched healthy donors, tracking circulating CD8+ T-cell counts.

Regarding this clone: The antigen is unknown.

Libraries of TCR beta were made from 1.5 to 2.5 micrograms of genomic DNA that came from cryopreserved PBMCs. Here immunoSEQ multiplex PCR was the method, and the copy in TCRdb shows in-frame clones only, minus some. This table holds around 150,000 clones, 70% to 90% found once. Sample: PBMCs, taken at disease progression, from a patient treated with ibrutinib. The TCR was taken from a human donor with chronic lymphocytic leukemia.

The CDR3 coding sequence is TGTGCCAGCAGCTTAGTGGGAGGGAGTTGGTACAATGAGCAGTTCTTC. Residues: CASSLVGGSWYNEQFF. The chain carries TRBV7-2 and TRBJ2-1; TRBD2 matches at 7 bases. The CDR3 is made up of 16 amino acids. Trimming at V came to 1 base and at J to 4 bases, leaving 7 bases not matched to a gene. Germline CDR1 reads SGHTA; CDR2 reads FQGNSA.